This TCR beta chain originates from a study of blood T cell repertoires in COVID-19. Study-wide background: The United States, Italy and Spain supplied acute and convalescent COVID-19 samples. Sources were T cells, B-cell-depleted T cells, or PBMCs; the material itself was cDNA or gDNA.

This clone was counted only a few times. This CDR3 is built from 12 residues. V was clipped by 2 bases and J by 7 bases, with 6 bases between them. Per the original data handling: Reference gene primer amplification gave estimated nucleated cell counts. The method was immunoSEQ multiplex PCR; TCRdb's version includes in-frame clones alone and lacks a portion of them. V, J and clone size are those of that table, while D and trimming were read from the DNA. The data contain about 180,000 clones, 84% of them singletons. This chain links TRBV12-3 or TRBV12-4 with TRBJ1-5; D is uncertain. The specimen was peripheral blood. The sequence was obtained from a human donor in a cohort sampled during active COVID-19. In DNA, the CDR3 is TGTGCCAGCAGTTTAACTGTACAGCCCCAGCATTTT. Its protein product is CASSLTVQPQHF.